The entry that follows covers one T cell receptor (beta chain) sequence. This specimen belongs to a study of shared clonotypes between healthy human individuals. Study overall: Donors, aged 18 to 49, were a couple of women and three men.

This CDR3 is built from 18 residues. V gave up 4 bases and J gave up 1 base; unmatched junction bases: 6. The germline V gene has CDR1 MGHRA and CDR2 YSYEKL. Roughly 300 ng DNA, some 30,000 T cell genomes, went into unsorted PBMC replicate PCRs. This table comes from immunoSEQ multiplex PCR, and its TCRdb copy is limited to in-frame clones, with some not included. The repertoire holds approximately 500,000 clones, with 78% as singletons. Input material: PBMCs. This chain uses TRBV4-1 with TRBJ2-1; TRBD2 matches 14 bases. The TCR was taken from a woman aged 40 to 50 in good health. Some clones in this sample may be carry-over from other donors' samples. The chain's CDR3 is CASSPGLAGEGSYNEQFF. The CDR3 DNA reads TGCGCCAGCAGCCCGGGACTAGCGGGAGAGGGGTCCTACAATGAGCAGTTCTTC.